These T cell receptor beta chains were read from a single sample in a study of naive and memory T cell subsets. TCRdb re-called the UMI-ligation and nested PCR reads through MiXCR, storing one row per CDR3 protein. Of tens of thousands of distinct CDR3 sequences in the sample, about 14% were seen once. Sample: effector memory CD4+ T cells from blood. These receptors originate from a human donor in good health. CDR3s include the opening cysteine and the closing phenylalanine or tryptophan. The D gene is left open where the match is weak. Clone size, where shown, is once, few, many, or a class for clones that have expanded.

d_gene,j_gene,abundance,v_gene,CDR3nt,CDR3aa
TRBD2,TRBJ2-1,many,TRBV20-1,TGCAGTGCTGTAAGGACTAGCGGGAGTAGAGGCTATGAGCAGTTCTTC,CSAVRTSGSRGYEQFF
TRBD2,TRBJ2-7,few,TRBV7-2,TGTGCCAGCACCCCTCCGGGGGGCTCCTACGAGCAGTACTTC,CASTPPGGSYEQYF
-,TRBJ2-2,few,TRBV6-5,TGTGCCAGCAGTTACGACGCGGGTGCTAACACCGGGGAGCTGTTTTTT,CASSYDAGANTGELFF
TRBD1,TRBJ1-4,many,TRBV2,TGTGCCAGCGACTTACAGGGGGCCATAGTTGAAAAACTGTTTTTT,CASDLQGAIVEKLFF
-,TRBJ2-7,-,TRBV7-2,TGTGCCAGCAGCTCCGGACGGTCCGCCTACGAGCAGTACTTC,CASSSGRSAYEQYF
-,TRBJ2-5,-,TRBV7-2,TGTGCCAGCAGCGGACGCCTCGGGGCCCAGTACTTC,CASSGRLGAQYF
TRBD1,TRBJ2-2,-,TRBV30,TGTGCCTGGAGTGCCCCGACAGGGGTGGTCACCGGGGAGCTGTTTTTT,CAWSAPTGVVTGELFF
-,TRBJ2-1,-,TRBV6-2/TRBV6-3,TGTGCCAGCAGTTCCTCGTCGAATGAGCAGTTCTTC,CASSSSSNEQFF
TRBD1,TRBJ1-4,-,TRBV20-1,TGCAGTGCTAGACCCTGGACAGGGAGGGATGAAAAACTGTTTTTT,CSARPWTGRDEKLFF
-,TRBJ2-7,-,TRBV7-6,TGTGCCAGCAGCTTACTCGGGGACGAGCAGTACTTC,CASSLLGDEQYF
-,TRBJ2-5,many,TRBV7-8,TGTGCCAGCAGCTTCAGGGTTTCGCAGACCCAGTACTTC,CASSFRVSQTQYF
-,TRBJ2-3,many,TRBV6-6,TGTGCCAGTTCGGGTGGCAGACAGTTTAGCACAGATACGCAGTATTTT,CASSGGRQFSTDTQYF
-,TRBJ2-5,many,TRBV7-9,TGTGCCAGCGAATTAAAAGAGACCCAGTACTTC,CASELKETQYF
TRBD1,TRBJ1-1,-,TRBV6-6,TGTGCCAGCAGCGGCCAGGGGGCGCGAAGGGGTGTAGCTTTCTTT,CASSGQGARRGVAFF
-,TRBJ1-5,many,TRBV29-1,TGCAGCGTTGAAGTGAATCCGGGGTCGAGACAGCCCCAGCATTTT,CSVEVNPGSRQPQHF
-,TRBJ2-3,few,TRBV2,TGTGCCAGCAGTAACCGGGACGTTAGCACAGATACGCAGTATTTT,CASSNRDVSTDTQYF
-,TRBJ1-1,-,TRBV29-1,TGCAGCGCGCAGGGTTGGGGCACTGAAGCTTTCTTT,CSAQGWGTEAFF
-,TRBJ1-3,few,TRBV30,TGTGCCTGGAGTTCTACAGGGTATCGAAACACCATATATTTT,CAWSSTGYRNTIYF
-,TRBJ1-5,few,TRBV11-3,TGTGCCAGCAGCTTCAACAGCGTTCAGCCCCAGCATTTT,CASSFNSVQPQHF
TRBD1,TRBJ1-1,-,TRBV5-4,TGTGCCAGCAGCTCCCGACAGGGGTGGGACACTGAAGCTTTCTTT,CASSSRQGWDTEAFF
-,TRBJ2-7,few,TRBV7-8,TGTGCCAGCAGCTTATTGCCTTACGAGCAGTACTTC,CASSLLPYEQYF
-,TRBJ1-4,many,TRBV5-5,TGTGCCAGCACTTCAGGCTCCCCCCAGGGAAAACTGTTTTTT,CASTSGSPQGKLFF
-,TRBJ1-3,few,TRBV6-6,TGTGCCAGCAGAAACTCTGGAAACACCATATATTTT,CASRNSGNTIYF
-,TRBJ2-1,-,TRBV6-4,TGTGCCAGCAGTGACTCTGCCGTGGGAGCGGATGAGCAGTTCTTC,CASSDSAVGADEQFF
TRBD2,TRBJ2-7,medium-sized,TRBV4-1,TGCGCCAGCAGCCAACCGCTGACTAGCCTCACTCCCTACGAGCAGTACTTC,CASSQPLTSLTPYEQYF
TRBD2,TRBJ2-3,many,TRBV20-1,TGCAGTGCTTATAAACTCCGGGAGGAAATGTATTTT,CSAYKLREEMYF
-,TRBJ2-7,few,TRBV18,TGTGCCAGCTCACAAACTAGAGTAGGGCGGACAGCCAACTCCTACGAGCAGTACTTC,CASSQTRVGRTANSYEQYF
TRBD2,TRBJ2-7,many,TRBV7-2,TGTGCCAGCAGCTTAGATCGCGGGAGGGCCAGTAAGCAGTACTTC,CASSLDRGRASKQYF
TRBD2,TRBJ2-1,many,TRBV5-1,TGCGCCAGCAGCTTGGGGGGACTAGCGGGAGGACCAACGCGTGAGCAGTTCTTC,CASSLGGLAGGPTREQFF
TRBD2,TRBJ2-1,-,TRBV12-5,TGTGCTAGTGGTTTGTCACCAGGCGGGAGTTCCTACAATGAGCAGTTCTTC,CASGLSPGGSSYNEQFF
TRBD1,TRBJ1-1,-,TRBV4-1,TGCGCCAGCAGCCCGTCGGGACAGGGCGGTCTGAACACTGAAGCTTTCTTT,CASSPSGQGGLNTEAFF
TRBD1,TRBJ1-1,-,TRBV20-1,TGCAGTGCCTCCAGGGGGACTGAAGCTTTCTTT,CSASRGTEAFF
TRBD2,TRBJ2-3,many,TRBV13,TGTGCCAGCAGCTCCGGGAGGCCCCGGCCTACGCAGTATTTT,CASSSGRPRPTQYF
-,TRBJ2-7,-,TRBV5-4,TGTGCCAGCAGCTTGGATCCTTCGAGCTCCTACGAGCAGTACTTC,CASSLDPSSSYEQYF
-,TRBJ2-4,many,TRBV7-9,TGTGCCAGCAGCTTAGAGCGGCTAGCTAACATTCAGTACTTC,CASSLERLANIQYF
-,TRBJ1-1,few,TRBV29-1,TGCAGCGTCCAGAACACTGAAGCTTTCTTT,CSVQNTEAFF
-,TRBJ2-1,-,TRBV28,TGTGCCAGCAGTGAGGCTGCTAGATCTGAGCAGTTCTTC,CASSEAARSEQFF
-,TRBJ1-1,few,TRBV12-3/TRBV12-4,TGTGCCAGCAGCAACAGGGAGCAAGAAGCTTTCTTT,CASSNREQEAFF
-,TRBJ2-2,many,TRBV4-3,TGCGCCAGCAGCCTACAGGGATCTGTCACCGGGGAGCTGTTTTTT,CASSLQGSVTGELFF
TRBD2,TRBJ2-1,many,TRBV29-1,TGCAGCGCCTCGGAGGGGGGGACTAGCCCCCACTTC,CSASEGGTSPHF
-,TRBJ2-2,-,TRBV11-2,TGTGCCAGCAGCTGTACTAGTCCCGGGGAGCTGTTTTTT,CASSCTSPGELFF
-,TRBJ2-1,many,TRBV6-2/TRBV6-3,TGTGCCAGCAGTTACTATCGGGAAGGCAATGAGCAGTTCTTC,CASSYYREGNEQFF
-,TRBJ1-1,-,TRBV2,TGTGCCAGCAGTCCCCAACAGGGTATTGAAGCTTTCTTT,CASSPQQGIEAFF
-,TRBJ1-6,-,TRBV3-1,TGTGCCAGCCGACTAGAGACCGGGAATTCACCCCTCCACTTT,CASRLETGNSPLHF
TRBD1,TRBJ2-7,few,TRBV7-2,TGTGCCAGCAGCTTAGTTGGACAGGGGCTTGACGAGCAGTACTTC,CASSLVGQGLDEQYF
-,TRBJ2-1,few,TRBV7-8,TGTGCCAGCAGCTGGGGCCTGCCTACTTACAATGAGCAGTTCTTC,CASSWGLPTYNEQFF
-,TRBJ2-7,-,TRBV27,TGTGCCAGCAGCTCCGATGGGGGAGGCACCTACGAGCAGTACTTC,CASSSDGGGTYEQYF
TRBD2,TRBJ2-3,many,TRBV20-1,TGCAGTGCTAGTTTCGCGGGAGGAGGGACAGATACGCAGTATTTT,CSASFAGGGTDTQYF
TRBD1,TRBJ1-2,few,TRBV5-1,TGCGCCAGCAGCCCATACAGGGGGCGGGATGGCTACACCTTC,CASSPYRGRDGYTF